The clone carrying this T cell receptor (beta chain) was recorded at least ten times. The data originate from a study of quantifying T cell responses using KT2 cells. At the level of the study: RNA was reverse transcribed with TCR alpha and beta constant-region primers. The second PCR ran as a qPCR until a predetermined fluorescence threshold was reached.

Trimming cost V 5 bases and J 4 bases, with 19 bases left between them. The germline V gene has CDR1 SGHTA and CDR2 FQGNSA. The CDR3 sequence is 16 residues long. KT2, a clone with a known TCR, was spiked into unfractionated PBMC. A range of KT2-to-PBMC ratios was made using fixed PBMC numbers. An oligo carrying a UMI was ligated to the cDNA 3' end. First-round PCR used four to five cycles and beta primers RC1.1 and RC1.2 covering TRBC1 and TRBC2. TCRdb called the UMI-ligation and nested PCR reads again in MiXCR, with one record for every CDR3 protein. This table holds 40,000 to 60,000 distinct CDR3 sequences, 11% found once.

The rearrangement uses TRBV7-2 and TRBJ2-3; D possibly uses TRBD1 or TRBD2 (6 bases each). This clonotype originated in a human donor. The sample consisted of PBMCs spiked with cells of the T cell clone KT2. CDR3 in amino acids: CASSPLGGGQADTQYF. The CDR3 DNA follows: TGTGCCAGCAGCCCCCTCGGAGGGGGGCAAGCAGATACGCAGTATTTT. Full variable domain (missing parts from reference TRBV7-2 and TRBJ2-3): GAGVSQSPSNKVTEKGKDVELRCDPISGHTALYWYRQSLGQGLEFLIYFQGNSAPDKSGLPSDRFSAERTGGSVSTLTIQRTQQEDSAVYLCASSPLGGGQADTQYFGPGTRLTVL.